These 24 T cell receptor beta chains share one sample of origin, sequenced in a study of beta chain features in type 1 diabetes. Study-wide results and limits: Shorter TCRB CDR3s, moderately but significantly so, marked every one of the four CD4+ subsets in Type 1 diabetes patients.

The entirety of the isolated RNA underwent reverse transcription, so expressed TCRB transcripts were sequenced. The repertoire was sequenced with immunoSEQ multiplex PCR; TCRdb's copy has only in-frame clones and lacks some. The top ten clones hold 0.08% to 0.09% of a sample with about 160,000 clones, over 55% of them seen once. No cognate antigen is known for these TCRs. Sequenced material: naive CD4+ T cells from blood. These receptors all stem from a young man with type 1 diabetes.

V usage is TRBV25-1 and J usage is TRBJ1-2; D not resolved. CDR3 length: 14 residues. The germline CDR1 and CDR2 sequences are MGHDK and SYGVNS. V was cut by 3 bases and J by 3 bases, with 11 bases left in between. This CDR3 is CASSDRGRDYGYTF. Written as DNA, the CDR3 is TGTGCCAGCAGTGACCGCGGGAGGGACTATGGCTACACCTTC.

With respect to this clone: Germline is not matched at one junction end, which may reflect a read error. The chain has TRBV15 and TRBJ2-7; D perhaps matches TRBD1 (5 bases). The CDR3 runs to 15 residues. Germline V CDR1 and CDR2: LNHNV, YYDKDF (reference sequence). The CDR3 sequence is CATSREDTARYEQYF. DNA for the CDR3: TGTGCCACCAGCCGAGAGGACACGGCTCGGTACGAGCAGTACTTC.

This clone occurred a few times. Within the sample, other DNA sequences also encode this same CDR3. The chain couples TRBV29-1 to TRBJ1-2; D gene uncertain. CDR3 length: 10 residues. The germline CDR1 and CDR2 sequences are SQVTM and ANQGSEA. Trimming removed 3 bases at V and 4 bases at J, with 3 bases between. CDR3 sequence: CSVDSYGYTF. DNA of the CDR3: TGCAGCGTTGACAGCTATGGCTACACCTTC.

The chain joins TRBV10-3 to TRBJ2-3; tentative D call: TRBD1 (6 bases). Germline V gene data show CDR1 as ENHRY and CDR2 as SYGVKD. This CDR3 has 16 residues. V was clipped by 5 bases and J by 2 bases, with 17 bases between them. The CDR3 loop is CAISPRDNLDTDTQYF. The DNA for the CDR3 is TGTGCCATCAGTCCCCGGGACAACCTAGACACAGATACGCAGTATTTT.

J is TRBJ2-5 and V is TRBV7-2; weak D call: TRBD1 (5 bases). V was cut by 1 base and J by 9 bases, with 12 bases left in between. CDR3 size: 13 residues. The germline V gene has CDR1 SGHTA and CDR2 FQGNSA. In DNA, the CDR3 is TGTGCCAGCAGCTTAGAAGTATGGGGCGCCCAGTACTTC. As protein: CASSLEVWGAQYF.

This sequence joins TRBV15 and TRBJ1-1, with D perhaps TRBD1 (5 bases). Per the germline V gene, CDR1 is LNHNV and CDR2 is YYDKDF (reference sequence). There are 16 residues in the CDR3. Trimming took off 0 bases at V and 2 bases at J, with 13 bases between the two ends. This CDR3 reads CATSRDQGRVNTEAFF. Here the CDR3 DNA reads TGTGCCACCAGCAGAGATCAGGGCAGGGTCAACACTGAAGCTTTCTTT.

This sequence joins TRBV5-1 and TRBJ2-1; TRBD1 matches at 8 bases. V was clipped by 0 bases and J by 4 bases; unmatched bases: 3. The CDR3 covers 15 residues. Germline-derived CDR1 and CDR2 are SGHRS and YFSETQ. CDR3 sequence reads: CASSLEDRVYNEQFF. For the CDR3, the DNA is TGCGCCAGCAGCTTGGAGGACAGGGTGTACAATGAGCAGTTCTTC.

The chain is built from TRBV29-1 and TRBJ1-6; 7 bases align to TRBD1. The CDR3 is made up of 14 amino acids. CDR1 SQVTM and CDR2 ANQGSEA come from the germline V gene. CDR3 coding DNA: TGCACCTTTTCCCGGACAGGCGGAAATTCACCCCTCCACTTT. Protein product: CTFSRTGGNSPLHF. Full variable domain (rest looked up from reference TRBV29-1 and TRBJ1-6): SAVISQKPSRDICQRGTSLTIQCQVDSQVTMMFWYRQQPGQSLTLIATANQGSEATYESGFVIDKFPISRPNLTFSTLTVSNMSPEDSSIYLCTFSRTGGNSPLHFGNGTRLTVT.

The DNA for the CDR3 is TGTGCCACCAGCAGAGAGCGGGGAGGGACTGAAGCTTTCTTT. Protein product: CATSRERGGTEAFF. J is TRBJ1-1 and V is TRBV15; D not certain. The V and J ends lost 0 bases and 5 bases respectively, with 10 bases between them. CDR1 is LNHNV, CDR2 YYDKDF, per germline (reference sequence). The CDR3 loop spans 14 amino acids.

CDR3 sequence reads: CAITRDRDSPLHF. The CDR3 coding sequence is TGTGCCATCACCAGGGACAGAGATTCACCCCTCCACTTT. J is TRBJ1-6 and V is TRBV10-3; TRBD1 aligns across 7 bases. The CDR3 has 13 amino acids. The germline V gene has CDR1 ENHRY and CDR2 SYGVKD. With V trimmed by 7 bases and J by 8 bases, 5 bases remained unmatched.

This chain links TRBV25-1 with TRBJ2-3; D is unresolved. V lost 1 base and J lost 4, with 15 bases in between. The CDR3 length is 16 residues. The V gene's germline CDR1 is MGHDK and CDR2 SYGVNS. CDR3 protein: CASSEWAPQAPDTQYF. Here the CDR3 DNA reads TGTGCCAGCAGTGAATGGGCCCCTCAGGCCCCAGATACGCAGTATTTT.

V and J are TRBV29-1 and TRBJ2-1, with 9 bases matching TRBD1. Germline trimming cut 7 bases from V and 8 bases from J; bases unmatched to any gene: 9. Germline values: CDR1 SQVTM, CDR2 ANQGSEA. This CDR3 region has 13 residues. CDR3 DNA: TGCAGCGCTTACGGGACAGGGAGTGATGAGCAGTTCTTC. This codes for CSAYGTGSDEQFF.

The gene calls are TRBV29-1 and TRBJ2-5; D not certain. CDR3 length equals 10 residues. V lost 5 bases and J 4 bases, leaving 5 bases between the germline ends. CDR1 is SQVTM, CDR2 ANQGSEA, per germline. In DNA form, the CDR3 reads TGCAGCGTTTCTCTAGAGACCCAGTACTTC. Its protein product is CSVSLETQYF.

The rearrangement uses TRBV4-3 and TRBJ2-7, with D perhaps TRBD1 or TRBD2 (5 bases each). The V gene lost 5 bases and the J gene lost 2 bases, with 19 bases spanning the gap. The germline CDR1 and CDR2 sequences are LGHNA and YSLEER. The CDR3 has 16 residues. Here the CDR3 reads CASSLRAGTKTYEQYF. The CDR3 region has the DNA TGCGCCAGCAGCTTACGCGCCGGGACCAAGACCTACGAGCAGTACTTC.

The genes are TRBV2 and TRBJ2-1, with a tentative D call TRBD1 (6 bases). Looked up from germline, CDR1 is SNHLY and CDR2 is FYNNEI. The CDR3 loop spans 13 amino acids. V was cut by 8 bases and J by 3 bases, with 11 bases left in between. CDR3 protein: CASGTGSYNEQFF. The CDR3 DNA is TGTGCCAGCGGCACAGGGAGCTACAATGAGCAGTTCTTC.

The chain uses TRBV7-2 and TRBJ2-3; D remains ambiguous. The CDR3 is 14 residues long. Trimming shortened V by 0 bases and J by 2 bases, and 6 bases separated the two germline ends. The germline gives CDR1 SGHTA, CDR2 FQGNSA. The chain's CDR3 is CASSLASDTDTQYF. CDR3 DNA sequence: TGTGCCAGCAGCTTAGCCTCGGACACAGATACGCAGTATTTT.

This sequence joins TRBV4-3 and TRBJ2-5; TRBD1 aligns across 7 bases. The J segment lost 4 bases and the V segment lost 1 base, leaving 6 bases of the junction unmatched. Germline CDR1 reads LGHNA; CDR2 reads YSLEER. The CDR3 is made up of 15 amino acids. The CDR3 nucleotides are TGCGCCAGCAGCCAAGCGAGGGGGCGTCGAGAGACCCAGTACTTC. Protein product: CASSQARGRRETQYF.

The chain is built from TRBV29-1 and TRBJ1-1; 7 nucleotides match TRBD1. The CDR3 consists of 11 residues. Germline CDR1 SQVTM, CDR2 ANQGSEA. Trimming removed 6 bases from V and 7 bases from J; junction bases left unmatched: 5. CDR3 in amino acids: CSVDRSYEAFF. The CDR3 coding sequence is TGCAGCGTGGACAGGTCTTATGAAGCTTTCTTT.

CDR3 protein: CSVERGGGKETQYF. The CDR3 DNA is TGCAGCGTTGAAAGAGGCGGGGGAAAAGAGACCCAGTACTTC. The chain has TRBV29-1 and TRBJ2-5; the match to TRBD2 covers 7 bases. Germline CDR1 SQVTM, CDR2 ANQGSEA. The CDR3 extends over 14 amino acids. J gave up 3 bases and V 2 bases, and 6 bases lay outside the gene matches.

CDR3 sequence reads: CASSPGGAINTDTQYF. CDR3 in DNA: TGCGCCAGCAGCCCCGGGGGGGCCATCAATACAGATACGCAGTATTTT. The rearrangement uses TRBV4-1 and TRBJ2-3, with 8 bases identical to TRBD2. The CDR3 totals 16 residues. Germline V lookup: CDR1 MGHRA, CDR2 YSYEKL. V shed 4 bases, J shed 3 bases, and the junction held 9 bases outside the gene matches.

The rearrangement links TRBV21-1 to TRBJ2-3; the listed D gene, TRBD1, was not tested against the DNA. TRBV21-1 is assigned pseudogene status. The CDR3 loop spans 16 amino acids. This CDR3 reads CASSHGTQDSTDTQYF. CDR3 bases: TGTGCCAGCAGCCACGGGACACAGGATAGCACAGATACGCAGTATTTT.

The chain recombines TRBV9 with TRBJ2-1; 7 positions match TRBD2. V lost 3 bases to trimming and J lost 6 bases; unmatched junction nucleotides: 12. Germline V gene data show CDR1 as SGDLS and CDR2 as YYNGEE. This CDR3 has 16 residues. The DNA of the CDR3 is TGTGCCAGCAGCGGGGGACTACTCGTGACCCCCAATGAGCAGTTCTTC. This encodes CASSGGLLVTPNEQFF.

The J gene is TRBJ1-3, the V gene TRBV7-8; unclear D gene. The germline CDR1 and CDR2 sequences are SGHVS and FQNEAQ. The V gene lost 3 bases and the J gene lost 7 bases, with 13 bases spanning the gap. CDR3 size: 14 residues. CDR3 coding DNA: TGTGCCAGCAGCTTTGTGGTCGACGGGAACACCATATATTTT. Encoded protein: CASSFVVDGNTIYF.

The rearrangement uses TRBV7-2 and TRBJ1-5, with D unresolved. The V gene's germline CDR1 is SGHTA and CDR2 FQGNSA. This CDR3 is built from 12 residues. With 3 bases removed from V and 5 bases from J, the gap between germline ends came to 5 bases. The CDR3 region has the DNA TGTGCCAGCAGCTTGAATGATCAGCCCCAGCATTTT. Protein sequence: CASSLNDQPQHF.